These T cell receptor beta chains were read from a single sample in a study of Graves' ophthalmopathy and Graves' hyperthyroidism. In TCRdb, the multiplex PCR reads were re-called with MiXCR into one record per CDR3 protein. The sample consists of 150,000 to 200,000 distinct CDR3 sequences, around 39% of them appearing once. Material for sequencing was peripheral blood. These receptors were collected from a man under 40 with Graves' ophthalmopathy. Each CDR3 is given with its conserved first and last residue. D genes are given only for firm matches. For some rows the clone size is stated as once, few or many, or as a class when expanded; others skip it.

j_call,clone_size,d_call,v_call,cdr3_nt,cdr3_aa
TRBJ1-2,many,TRBD1,TRBV6-5,TGTGCCAGCAGTTACTCGGGACAGCTAAACTATGGCTACACCTTC,CASSYSGQLNYGYTF
TRBJ2-7,-,-,TRBV6-1,TGTGCCAGCACCCTGATCGCGGAGGGGGGCGAGCAGTACTTC,CASTLIAEGGEQYF
TRBJ1-1,many,TRBD1,TRBV6-5,TGTGCCAGCAGTCGGACAGGGGGCACTGAAGCTTTCTTT,CASSRTGGTEAFF
TRBJ2-7,once,TRBD1,TRBV5-5,TGTGCCAGCACAAGTAGGCAGGGGGCAGCCTACGAGCGGTACTTC,CASTSRQGAAYERYF
TRBJ2-5,-,-,TRBV6-1,TGTGCCAGCAGTAATACTAAGGGGGTCTTCGAGACCCAGTACTTC,CASSNTKGVFETQYF
TRBJ2-2,many,-,TRBV6-4,TGTGCCAGCAGTGCTACAGGCACCGGGGAGCTGTTTTTT,CASSATGTGELFF
TRBJ2-7,-,TRBD2,TRBV6-1,TGTGCCAGCAGTGTAGGATTGGGGCTAGCGGCCTACGAGCAGTACTTC,CASSVGLGLAAYEQYF
TRBJ1-3,many,-,TRBV27,TGTGCCAGCAGTTTATCGGGACATCCTTTAAGTTCTGGAAACACCATATATTTT,CASSLSGHPLSSGNTIYF
TRBJ2-5,many,TRBD1,TRBV28,TGTGCCAGCAGCGCCCCGGGACAGGGAAGGGAGACCCAGTACTTC,CASSAPGQGRETQYF
TRBJ2-7,many,TRBD1,TRBV12-3/TRBV12-4,TGTGCCAGCAGTTCCCGGACAGGGGGCTACGAGCAGTACTTC,CASSSRTGGYEQYF
TRBJ1-2,many,TRBD1,TRBV24-1,TGTGCCACCAGTGATTCCCACAGGGGGTCGGATGGCTACACCTTC,CATSDSHRGSDGYTF
TRBJ2-7,-,TRBD2,TRBV12-3/TRBV12-4,TGTGCCAGCAGTCCTAGCGGGAGCCTTTCCTACGAGCAGTACTTC,CASSPSGSLSYEQYF
TRBJ2-6,many,-,TRBV29-1,TGCAGCGTTACAGACGAACAAAGCTCTGGGGCCAACGTCCTGACTTTC,CSVTDEQSSGANVLTF
TRBJ2-7,-,-,TRBV7-8,TGTGCCAGCAGCTTAGCGCTCATGGCCTACGAGCAGTACTTC,CASSLALMAYEQYF
TRBJ1-2,-,TRBD1,TRBV7-2,TGTGCCAGCAGCTTAGCCAGACAGGGGGCAAAGGGCTACACCTTC,CASSLARQGAKGYTF
TRBJ1-6,few,-,TRBV11-3,TGTGCCAGCAGCTTAGGCAGGGGATCACCCCTCCACTTT,CASSLGRGSPLHF
TRBJ2-7,-,-,TRBV28,TGTGCCAGCAGTCGAAGACAGTTTGACGAGCAGTACTTC,CASSRRQFDEQYF
TRBJ2-5,many,TRBD1,TRBV27,TGTGCCAGCAGTGCGGGACAGGGGGAGACCCAGTACTTC,CASSAGQGETQYF
TRBJ2-5,few,-,TRBV20-1,TGCAGTGCTACGGGTATGGGCAGACAAGAGACCCAGTACTTC,CSATGMGRQETQYF
TRBJ2-7,many,TRBD1,TRBV6-1,TGTGCCAGCAGTGGAGAAAGGACAGGGGTATCCAACGAGCAGTACTTC,CASSGERTGVSNEQYF
TRBJ2-7,-,-,TRBV6-1,TGTGCCAGCAGACGGACAGAACCTTACGAGCAGTACTTC,CASRRTEPYEQYF
TRBJ1-1,-,-,TRBV12-3/TRBV12-4,TGTGCCAGCAGTTTAGGCAACCCTAACACTGAAGCTTTCTTT,CASSLGNPNTEAFF
TRBJ2-5,many,TRBD1,TRBV6-2/TRBV6-3,TGTGCCAGCAGTTACCCAACTAGGGACAGGGTTTGGGAAGAGACCCAGTACTTC,CASSYPTRDRVWEETQYF
TRBJ2-7,-,TRBD1,TRBV6-1,TGTGCCACACAACAGGGGGTCTACGAGCAGTACTTC,CATQQGVYEQYF
TRBJ1-2,many,-,TRBV30,TGTGCCTGGAGTGTACAGAGGGGCTATGGCTACACCTTC,CAWSVQRGYGYTF
TRBJ1-1,many,-,TRBV20-1,TGCAGTGCTAGAGATCTAAGTGCGGTGAACACTGAAGCTTTCTTT,CSARDLSAVNTEAFF
TRBJ1-1,-,-,TRBV2,TGTGCCAGCAGTCCCAGCCTTACCACTGAAGCTTTCTTT,CASSPSLTTEAFF
TRBJ2-7,many,-,TRBV27,TGTGCCAGCAGTTTAATAGGGCCCTACGAGCAGTACTTC,CASSLIGPYEQYF
TRBJ2-5,many,-,TRBV25-1,TGTGCCAGCACCCAAGGGGGTCTGGAGACCCAGTACTTC,CASTQGGLETQYF
TRBJ2-7,-,TRBD1,TRBV5-1,TGCGCCAGCAGCTTCGGGACAGAGACCTACGAGCAGTACTTC,CASSFGTETYEQYF
TRBJ1-1,many,TRBD1,TRBV7-3,TGTGCCAGCAGCTCCGGGACAGCGAACACTGAAGCTTTCTTT,CASSSGTANTEAFF
TRBJ1-2,many,-,TRBV6-1,TGTGCCAGCAGTCAACCCCCCGTGGGGCTCGCTGGCTACACCTTC,CASSQPPVGLAGYTF